The following is a TCR beta chain sequence with its context. The entry originates in a study of blood T cell repertoires in COVID-19. The overall study: COVID-19 samples collected from the United States, Italy and Spain covered acute and convalescent phases. T cells, B-cell-depleted T cells, or PBMCs provided the cDNA or gDNA that served as material.

Germline loops: CDR1 SGHAT, CDR2 FQNNGV. The CDR3 totals 11 residues. Trimming shortened V by 5 bases and J by 2 bases, and 4 bases separated the two germline ends. Authors' analysis steps: From reference gene primer amplification, estimates of nucleated cell counts were derived. Generated by immunoSEQ multiplex PCR, the TCRdb table keeps only in-frame clones and is missing some. V, J and clone size were drawn from that table, and D and trimming were deduced from the DNA. The repertoire has around 98,000 clones, roughly 82% of them found once; the top ten carry approximately 11%. The clonotype was recovered from a man aged 65-85 years with active or convalescent COVID-19. The chain carries TRBV11-2 and TRBJ2-7, with D uncertain. The specimen sequenced was peripheral blood. CDR3 residues: CASSTPYEQYF. Here the CDR3 DNA reads TGTGCCAGCAGCACTCCCTACGAGCAGTACTTC. Complete variable domain (other parts from reference TRBV11-2 and TRBJ2-7): EAGVAQSPRYKIIEKRQSVAFWCNPISGHATLYWYQQILGQGPKLLIQFQNNGVVDDSQLPKDRFSAERLKGVDSTLKIQPAKLEDSAVYLCASSTPYEQYFGPGTRLTVT.